The next 21 T cell receptor beta chains were all read from a single sample in a study of CXCR3-negative and CXCR3-positive naive CD8 T cells. Study-level findings and limits: Greater hydrophobicity was found in TRB CDR3s of CXCR3-positive naive cells than of CXCR3-negative naive cells.

Their antigens remain unidentified. Researchers prepared the TRB cDNA libraries using 5' RACE with UMI labels. TCRdb re-called the 5' RACE reads; one entry per CDR3 protein, DNA not given. In total, the table holds some 120,000 distinct CDR3 sequences. Sequenced input: naive CXCR3+ CD8+ T cells from blood. The sample's subset: CD45RO-CCR7+CD27+CD95- naive CD8+ T cells expressing CXCR3 (TNR3+). The receptors originated from a human donor in good health. Some clones in this sample may be carry-over from other donors' samples.

The chain joins TRBV7-3 to TRBJ2-4; TCRdb outputs TRBD2, but without DNA this stays unchecked. The germline gives CDR1 SGHTA, CDR2 FQGTGA. This CDR3 is 14 amino acids long. CDR3 loop: CASSPYPSGGIQYF.

The chain is built from TRBV12-3 or TRBV12-4 and TRBJ2-7; the D gene TCRdb calls, TRBD1, cannot be checked with no DNA. CDR3 size: 14 residues. This CDR3 reads CASSPTGLSNEQYF.

V and J are TRBV28 and TRBJ2-5; as DNA is missing, the TRBD1 call by TCRdb cannot be tested. The germline gives CDR1 MDHEN, CDR2 SYDVKM. The CDR3 runs 14 residues. The CDR3 spells CASSFRGSLRTQYF.

The V call is TRBV4-2, the J call TRBJ2-7; the D call from TCRdb, TRBD1, cannot be confirmed without DNA. The V gene's germline CDR1 is LGHNA and CDR2 YNFKEQ. This CDR3 contains 16 residues. CDR3 in amino acids: CASSQATGTGLYEQYF.

The chain joins TRBV10-3 to TRBJ2-7. The CDR3 runs to 11 residues. The V gene's germline CDR1 is ENHRY and CDR2 SYGVKD. Here the CDR3 reads CAIAGSYEQYF.

The J gene is TRBJ1-1, the V gene TRBV19; the TCRdb D gene call, TRBD1, has no DNA to confirm it. This CDR3 is built from 14 residues. Germline V gene data show CDR1 as LNHDA and CDR2 as SQIVND (reference sequence). CDR3 residues: CASSSGQGAGEAFF.

The rearrangement links TRBV7-8 to TRBJ2-1; TCRdb indicates TRBD1, and absent DNA this call remains unverified. The CDR3 has 16 amino acids. CDR1 is SGHVS and CDR2 is FQNEAQ in the germline V gene. The CDR3 sequence: CASSLRSGAPYNEQFF.

The chain is built from TRBV9 and TRBJ2-1. Germline V gives CDR1 SGDLS, CDR2 YYNGEE. The CDR3 covers 13 residues. CDR3 residues: CASSVADYNEQFF.

This chain joins TRBV7-9 and TRBJ2-7; absent DNA, TCRdb's TRBD1 call cannot be checked. The CDR3 length is 13 residues. Germline lookup yields CDR1 SEHNR and CDR2 FQNEAQ (reference sequence). The CDR3 sequence: CASSPGQIYEQYF.

The chain joins TRBV29-1 to TRBJ2-7; TCRdb selects TRBD1, and the lack of DNA leaves this call unchecked. The CDR3 totals 13 residues. Germline CDR1 is SQVTM and CDR2 is ANQGSEA. CDR3: CSVDTGFFHEQYF.

The chain carries TRBV5-6 and TRBJ2-1; TCRdb lists TRBD1, though no DNA is available to test this call. Per germline, CDR1 SGHDT and CDR2 YYEEEE. This CDR3 is 15 amino acids long. CDR3 sequence: CASSLDRGPYNEQFF.

V is TRBV29-1 and J is TRBJ2-2; TCRdb proposes TRBD2, but this gene call is untestable without DNA. Germline values: CDR1 SQVTM, CDR2 ANQGSEA. The CDR3 spans 11 residues. CDR3 protein: CSATSAGELFF.

The genes are TRBV7-3 and TRBJ2-7; the D gene TCRdb calls, TRBD2, cannot be checked with no DNA. CDR1 is SGHTA, CDR2 FQGTGA, per germline. This CDR3 spans 13 amino acids. Here the CDR3 reads CASRLGLAYEQYF.

This sequence joins TRBV15 and TRBJ1-4; TCRdb's D call of TRBD1 is untestable without DNA. Germline V gives CDR1 LNHNV, CDR2 YYDKDF (reference sequence). The CDR3 has 11 amino acids. CDR3 residues: CATQGAEKLFF.

The chain is built from TRBV12-3 or TRBV12-4 and TRBJ2-2. The CDR3 has 14 amino acids. CDR3 in amino acids: CASSLYLNTGELFF.

The V gene is TRBV23-1, the J gene TRBJ2-1; the D gene TCRdb calls, TRBD2, cannot be checked with no DNA. TRBV23-1 is recorded as an ORF, its role being uncertain. The CDR3 loop spans 15 amino acids. The CDR3: CASSQSGPSGNEQFF.

This rearrangement joins TRBV25-1 to TRBJ1-2; TCRdb names TRBD1, which stays unverified in the absence of DNA. Germline CDR1 and CDR2: MGHDK and SYGVNS. There are 14 residues in the CDR3. The CDR3 spells CASSELYPHYGYTF.

The CDR3: CATSPQTGYNEQFF. This chain uses TRBV15 with TRBJ2-1; TCRdb returns TRBD1, unconfirmable since there is no DNA. The CDR3 runs to 14 residues. Germline CDR1 reads LNHNV; CDR2 reads YYDKDF (reference sequence). The variable domain in full, completed from reference TRBV15 and TRBJ2-1, reads DAMVIQNPRYQVTQFGKPVTLSCSQTLNHNVMYWYQQKSSQAPKLLFHYYDKDFNNEADTPDNFQSRRPNTSFCFLDIRSPGLGDTAMYLCATSPQTGYNEQFFGPGTRLTVL.

The chain combines TRBV5-6 with TRBJ2-1; the TCRdb call, TRBD2, lacks DNA for checking. Germline loops: CDR1 SGHDT, CDR2 YYEEEE. This CDR3 region has 13 residues. The CDR3 sequence is CASSLSAGDEQFF.

The chain carries TRBV7-4 and TRBJ2-1; checking the TCRdb D call of TRBD2 is not possible without DNA. Germline values: CDR1 SGHVT, CDR2 SQSDAQ. The length of the CDR3 is 18 residues. CDR3 region: CASSSIGNSGGDFDEQFF.

This chain joins TRBV10-2 and TRBJ2-1. The CDR3 has 12 residues. Germline CDR1 WSHSY, CDR2 SAAADI. The CDR3 here is CASSVGWNEQFF.